These 20 T cell receptor beta chains came from one sample sequenced in a study of T cell responses to AZD1222 COVID-19 vaccine. Data came from immunoSEQ multiplex PCR; TCRdb stores just in-frame clones and leaves some out. Here the sample spans fewer than 200,000 clones, approximately 92% being singletons. Source: peripheral blood, taken on day 0 of AZD1222 vaccination. The source of these receptors is an adult in good health.

Turning to this clone: At one of its ends the junction is not consistent with the germline gene, which may arise from a read error. The rearrangement uses TRBV7-7 and TRBJ2-5; 9 nucleotides line up with TRBD2. Germline lookup yields CDR1 SSHAT and CDR2 FNYEAQ (reference sequence). The CDR3 is 15 residues long. The CDR3 loop is CASSRVAGAAETQYF. The CDR3 coding sequence is TGTGCTAGCAGCCGAGTAGCGGGGGCGGCAGAGACCCAGTACTTC.

The V call is TRBV5-8, the J call TRBJ2-1; tentatively, D is TRBD1 (5 bases). Germline CDR1 reads SGHTS; CDR2 reads YDEGEE. V shed 3 bases and J shed 4 bases, with 11 bases lying between them. The CDR3 loop spans 14 amino acids. CDR3 amino acids: CASSSTTVYNEQFF. The CDR3 coding sequence is TGTGCCAGCAGCTCTACGACAGTTTACAATGAGCAGTTCTTC.

This rearrangement joins TRBV6-4 to TRBJ1-4; 8 bases are a match to TRBD1. CDR1 MRHNA and CDR2 SNTAGT come from the germline V gene. The V gene end was trimmed by 2 bases and the J gene end by 10 bases; junction bases not matched to a gene: 6. The CDR3 extends over 14 amino acids. The CDR3: CASSDGQGAGKLFF. The CDR3, as DNA: TGTGCCAGCAGTGACGGCCAGGGGGCTGGAAAACTGTTTTTT.

The chain joins TRBV6-2 or TRBV6-3 to TRBJ2-7, with D unresolved. Trimming removed 6 bases from V and 2 bases from J, with 8 bases in between. The germline gives CDR1 MNHEY, CDR2 SVGEGT. This CDR3 is 12 amino acids long. The CDR3 protein is CASSENPYEQYV. The CDR3 DNA reads TGTGCCAGCAGCGAAAACCCCTACGAGCAGTACGTC.

The chain recombines TRBV11-2 with TRBJ2-2; no clear D. The CDR3 runs to 16 residues. V was trimmed by 5 bases and J by 1 base, leaving 14 bases between them. Germline CDR1 SGHAT, CDR2 FQNNGV. The CDR3 region has the DNA TGTGCCAGCAGCGGGATTGAAGGCCGGAACACCGGGGAGCTGTTTTTT. Protein sequence: CASSGIEGRNTGELFF.

The genes are TRBV15 and TRBJ1-4; no definite D call. Germline assignment: CDR1 LNHNV and CDR2 YYDKDF (reference sequence). The CDR3 contains 12 residues. Deletions cut 1 base from V and 6 bases from J, with 3 bases between. The CDR3 DNA is TGTGCCACCAGCAGAGGCGATGAAAAACTGTTTTTT. This gives the protein CATSRGDEKLFF. The full variable domain, its missing parts supplied by reference TRBV15 and TRBJ1-4, is DAMVIQNPRYQVTQFGKPVTLSCSQTLNHNVMYWYQQKSSQAPKLLFHYYDKDFNNEADTPDNFQSRRPNTSFCFLDIRSPGLGDTAMYLCATSRGDEKLFFGSGTQLSVL.

The chain employs TRBV3-1 (or the pseudogene TRBV3-2) and TRBJ1-5; D not resolved. V gave up 8 bases and J gave up 0 bases, with 11 bases separating them. Germline V CDR1 and CDR2: LGHDT, YNNKEL (reference sequence). The CDR3 contains 14 residues. The CDR3 DNA sequence: TGTGCCAGCGCGACGGCGGGTAGCAATCAGCCCCAGCATTTT. It translates to CASATAGSNQPQHF.

V gene TRBV10-3 combines with J gene TRBJ2-1; TRBD2 matches 7 bases. Per the germline V gene, CDR1 is ENHRY and CDR2 is SYGVKD. The CDR3 covers 16 residues. Unmatched junction bases numbered 6, after V lost 4 bases and J lost 0 bases. In DNA, the CDR3 is TGTGCCATCAGTGTAGCCAGCGGGGTCTCCTACAATGAGCAGTTCTTC. Residues: CAISVASGVSYNEQFF.

The chain is built from TRBV7-6 and TRBJ1-1; D is unresolved. V shed 0 bases and J shed 2 bases, with 4 bases lying between them. The CDR3 is 13 residues long. CDR1 and CDR2 from the germline V gene are SGHVS and FNYEAQ. CDR3 coding DNA: TGTGCCAGCAGCTTAGCGGCCAACACTGAAGCTTTCTTT. Translation: CASSLAANTEAFF.

The CDR3 reads CASSLEYNEQFF. The DNA of the CDR3 is TGTGCCAGCAGCCTCGAATACAATGAGCAGTTCTTC. The chain has TRBV6-2 or TRBV6-3 and TRBJ2-1; D remains ambiguous. The CDR3 totals 12 residues. Germline V lookup: CDR1 MNHEY, CDR2 SVGEGT. Trimming cost V 6 bases and J 4 bases, with 7 bases left between them.

The V gene is TRBV27, the J gene TRBJ2-2; no clear D gene. Trimming left V 3 bases short and J 7 bases short, with 6 bases between. The CDR3 extends over 12 amino acids. Germline loops: CDR1 MNHEY, CDR2 SMNVEV (reference sequence). The CDR3 loop reads CASSFSGGELFF. In DNA form, the CDR3 reads TGTGCCAGCAGTTTTTCAGGCGGGGAGCTGTTTTTT.

This clone turned up a few times. The chain links TRBV9 to TRBJ1-2; 7 nucleotides match TRBD1. Trimming removed 4 bases from V and 8 bases from J; junction bases left unmatched: 14. This CDR3 region has 15 residues. Germline V lookup: CDR1 SGDLS, CDR2 YYNGEE. CDR3 region: CASSPTVGRGNGYTF. The CDR3, as DNA: TGTGCCAGCAGCCCCACCGTAGGCAGGGGGAACGGCTACACCTTC.

The rearrangement links TRBV28 to TRBJ1-3, with D tentatively TRBD1 (6 bases). The germline gives CDR1 MDHEN, CDR2 SYDVKM. V lost 5 bases to trimming and J lost 3 bases, with 8 bases between them. This CDR3 comprises 13 residues. Here the CDR3 reads CASSKGDGNTIYF. CDR3 sequence (DNA): TGTGCCAGCAGTAAGGGGGATGGAAACACCATATATTTT. The full variable domain, with the rest looked up from reference TRBV28 and TRBJ1-3, is DVKVTQSSRYLVKRTGEKVFLECVQDMDHENMFWYRQDPGLGLRLIYFSYDVKMKEKGDIPEGYSVSREKKERFSLILESASTNQTSMYLCASSKGDGNTIYFGEGSWLTVV.

The genes are TRBV24-1 and TRBJ2-7, with unresolved D. The CDR3 extends over 11 amino acids. Germline CDR1 is KGHDR and CDR2 is SFDVKD. V was cut by 8 bases and J by 7 bases, with 11 bases left in between. The CDR3 is CATTLDPEQYF. DNA of the CDR3: TGTGCCACCACCCTAGACCCTGAGCAGTACTTC.

This clone was recorded only once. CDR3 sequence: CASSPWEDRNEQFF. CDR3 nucleotide sequence: TGTGCCAGCAGCCCCTGGGAGGATAGAAATGAGCAGTTCTTC. V usage is TRBV9 and J usage is TRBJ2-1; tentative D call: TRBD2 (6 bases). Deletions cut 4 bases from V and 7 bases from J, with 15 bases between. Germline V gene lookup returns CDR1 SGDLS and CDR2 YYNGEE. The CDR3 loop spans 14 amino acids.

The chain couples TRBV30 to TRBJ1-4; no clear D gene. The CDR3 consists of 14 residues. CDR1 is GTSNPN, CDR2 SVGIG, per germline (reference sequence). V shed 2 bases and J shed 8 bases, with 15 bases lying between them. The CDR3 region has the DNA TGTGCCTGGAGTCTCCGGGGTTATGGAGAAAAACTGTTTTTT. Protein product: CAWSLRGYGEKLFF.

V usage is TRBV5-5 and J usage is TRBJ2-7; the D gene could be TRBD1 or TRBD2 (5 bases each). CDR3 size: 15 residues. The germline gives CDR1 SGHKS, CDR2 YYEKEE (reference sequence). Between the trimmed V and J ends, which lost 7 bases and 0 bases, there was a span of 17 bases. CDR3 nucleotides: TGTGCCAGCCGCCTCACCGAGGGGCACTCCTACGAGCAGTACTTC. Amino acids: CASRLTEGHSYEQYF. The variable domain in full, completed from reference TRBV5-5 and TRBJ2-7, reads DAGVTQSPTHLIKTRGQQVTLRCSPISGHKSVSWYQQVLGQGPQFIFQYYEKEERGRGNFPDRFSARQFPNYSSELNVNALLLGDSALYLCASRLTEGHSYEQYFGPGTRLTVT.

This chain connects TRBV5-1 to TRBJ2-1; 9 bases map to TRBD2. J was trimmed by 5 bases and V by 6 bases; bases with no gene match: 6. The CDR3 contains 14 residues. Germline V gene data show CDR1 as SGHRS and CDR2 as YFSETQ. The CDR3 sequence: CASTPTSGNNEQFF. Written as DNA, the CDR3 is TGCGCCAGCACCCCGACTAGCGGAAACAATGAGCAGTTCTTC.

In regard to this clone: One end of the junction does not line up with germline, which may come from a read error. The chain joins TRBV6-5 to TRBJ1-1, with D perhaps matching TRBD1 (6 bases). The CDR3 loop spans 14 amino acids. In germline, CDR1 is MNHEY, CDR2 SVGAGI. The CDR3, as DNA: TGCGCCAGCAATAGTGTCAGGGGAATAAGAGAAGCTTTCTTT. This codes for CASNSVRGIREAFF.

In nucleotides, the CDR3 is TGTGCCAGCAGTGAATATGGGGTTAACTATGGCTACACCTTC. This gives the protein CASSEYGVNYGYTF. The rearrangement uses TRBV2 and TRBJ1-2; no firm D call. V was pared by 2 bases and J by 1 base, with 8 bases between. Germline loops: CDR1 SNHLY, CDR2 FYNNEI. CDR3 length equals 14 residues.